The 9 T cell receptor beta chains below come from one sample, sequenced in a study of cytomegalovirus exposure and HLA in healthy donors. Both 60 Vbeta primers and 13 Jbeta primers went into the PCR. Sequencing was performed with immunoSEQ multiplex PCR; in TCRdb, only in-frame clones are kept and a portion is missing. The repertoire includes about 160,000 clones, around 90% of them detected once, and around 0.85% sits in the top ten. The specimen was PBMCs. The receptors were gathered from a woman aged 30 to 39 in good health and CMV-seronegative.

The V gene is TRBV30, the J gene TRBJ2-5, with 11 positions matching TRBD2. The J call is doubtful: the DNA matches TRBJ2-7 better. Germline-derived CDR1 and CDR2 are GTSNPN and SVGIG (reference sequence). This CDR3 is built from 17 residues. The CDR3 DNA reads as TGTGCCTGGACCCGAGGCCCCCTAGCGGGAGGAGAGTACGAGCAGTACTTC. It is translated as CAWTRGPLAGGEYEQYF.

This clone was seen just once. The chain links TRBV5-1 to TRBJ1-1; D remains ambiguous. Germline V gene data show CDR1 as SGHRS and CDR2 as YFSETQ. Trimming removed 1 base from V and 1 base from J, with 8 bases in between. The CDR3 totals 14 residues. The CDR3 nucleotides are TGCGCCAGCAGCTTGCTGTCAGGGAACACTGAAGCTTTCTTT. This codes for CASSLLSGNTEAFF.

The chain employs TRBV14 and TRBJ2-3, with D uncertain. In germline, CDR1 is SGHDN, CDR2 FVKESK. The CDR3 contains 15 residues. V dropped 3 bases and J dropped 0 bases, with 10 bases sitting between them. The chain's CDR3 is CASSQGSASTDTQYF. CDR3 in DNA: TGTGCCAGCAGCCAGGGCAGTGCTAGCACAGATACGCAGTATTTT.

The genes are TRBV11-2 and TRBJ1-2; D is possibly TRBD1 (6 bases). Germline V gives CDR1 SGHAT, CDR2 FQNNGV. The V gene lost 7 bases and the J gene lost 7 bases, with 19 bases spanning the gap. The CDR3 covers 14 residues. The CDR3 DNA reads TGTGCCAGCAAAAGTTCCCAGGGGTTAAGTGGCTACACCTTC. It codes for CASKSSQGLSGYTF.

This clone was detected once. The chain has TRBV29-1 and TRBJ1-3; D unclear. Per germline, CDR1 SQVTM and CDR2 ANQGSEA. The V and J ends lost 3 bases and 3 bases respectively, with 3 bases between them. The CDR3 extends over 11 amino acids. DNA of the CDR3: TGCAGCGTTGACAGTGGAAACACCATATATTTT. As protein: CSVDSGNTIYF.

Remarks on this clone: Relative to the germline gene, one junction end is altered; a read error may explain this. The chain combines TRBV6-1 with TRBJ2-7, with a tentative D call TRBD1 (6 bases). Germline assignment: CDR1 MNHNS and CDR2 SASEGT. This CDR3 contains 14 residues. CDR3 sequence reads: CASSSLGTQPMKHF. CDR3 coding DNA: TGTGCCAGCAGTTCCCTCGGGACACAGCCTATGAAGCACTTC.

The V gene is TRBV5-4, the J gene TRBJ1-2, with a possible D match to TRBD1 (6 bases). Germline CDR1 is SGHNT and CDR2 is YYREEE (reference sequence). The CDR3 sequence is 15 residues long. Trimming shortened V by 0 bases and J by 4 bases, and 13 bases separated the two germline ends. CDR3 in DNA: TGTGCCAGCAGCTTGGGGCAGGGGACATTCTATGGCTACACCTTC. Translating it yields CASSLGQGTFYGYTF.

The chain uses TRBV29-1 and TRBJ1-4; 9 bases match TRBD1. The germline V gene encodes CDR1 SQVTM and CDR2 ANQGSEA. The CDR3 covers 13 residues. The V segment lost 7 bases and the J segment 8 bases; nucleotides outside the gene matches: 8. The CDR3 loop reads CSASGTGTEKLFF. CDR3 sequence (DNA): TGCAGCGCGAGTGGGACAGGGACCGAAAAACTGTTTTTT.

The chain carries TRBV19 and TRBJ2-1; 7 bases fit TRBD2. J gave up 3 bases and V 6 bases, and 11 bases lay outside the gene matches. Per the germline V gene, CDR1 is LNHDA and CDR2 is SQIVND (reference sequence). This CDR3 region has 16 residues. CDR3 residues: CASSIGLADIYNEQFF. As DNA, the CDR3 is TGTGCCAGTAGCATCGGCCTAGCGGACATCTACAATGAGCAGTTCTTC. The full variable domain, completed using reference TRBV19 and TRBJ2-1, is DGGITQSPKYLFRKEGQNVTLSCEQNLNHDAMYWYRQDPGQGLRLIYYSQIVNDFQKGDIAEGYSVSREKKESFPLTVTSAQKNPTAFYLCASSIGLADIYNEQFFGPGTRLTVL.